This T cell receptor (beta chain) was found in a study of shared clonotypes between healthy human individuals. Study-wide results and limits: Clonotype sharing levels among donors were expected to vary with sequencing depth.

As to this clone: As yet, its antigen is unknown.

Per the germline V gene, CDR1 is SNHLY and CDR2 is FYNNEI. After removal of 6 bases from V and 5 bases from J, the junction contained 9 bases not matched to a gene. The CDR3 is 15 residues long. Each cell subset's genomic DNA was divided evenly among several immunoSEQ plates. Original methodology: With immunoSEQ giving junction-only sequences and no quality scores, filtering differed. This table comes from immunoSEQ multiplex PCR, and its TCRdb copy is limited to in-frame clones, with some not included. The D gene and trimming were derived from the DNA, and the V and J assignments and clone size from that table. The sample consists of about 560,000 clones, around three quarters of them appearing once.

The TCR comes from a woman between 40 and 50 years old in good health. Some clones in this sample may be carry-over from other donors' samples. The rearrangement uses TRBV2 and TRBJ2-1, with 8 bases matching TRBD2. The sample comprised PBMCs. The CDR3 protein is CASRKAGAGNNEQFF. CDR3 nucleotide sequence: TGTGCCAGCAGGAAAGCGGGAGCTGGGAACAATGAGCAGTTCTTC.